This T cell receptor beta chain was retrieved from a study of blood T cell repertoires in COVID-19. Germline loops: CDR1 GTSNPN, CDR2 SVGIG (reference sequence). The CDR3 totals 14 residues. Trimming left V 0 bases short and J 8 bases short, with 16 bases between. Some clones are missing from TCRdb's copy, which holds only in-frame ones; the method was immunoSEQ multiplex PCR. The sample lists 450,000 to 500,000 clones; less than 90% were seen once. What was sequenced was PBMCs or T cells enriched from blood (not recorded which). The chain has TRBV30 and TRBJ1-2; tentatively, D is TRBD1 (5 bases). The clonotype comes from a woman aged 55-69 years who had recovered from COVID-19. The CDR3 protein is CAWSVSGGGTGYTF. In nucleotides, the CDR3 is TGTGCCTGGAGTGTATCCGGCGGGGGGACGGGCTACACCTTC.